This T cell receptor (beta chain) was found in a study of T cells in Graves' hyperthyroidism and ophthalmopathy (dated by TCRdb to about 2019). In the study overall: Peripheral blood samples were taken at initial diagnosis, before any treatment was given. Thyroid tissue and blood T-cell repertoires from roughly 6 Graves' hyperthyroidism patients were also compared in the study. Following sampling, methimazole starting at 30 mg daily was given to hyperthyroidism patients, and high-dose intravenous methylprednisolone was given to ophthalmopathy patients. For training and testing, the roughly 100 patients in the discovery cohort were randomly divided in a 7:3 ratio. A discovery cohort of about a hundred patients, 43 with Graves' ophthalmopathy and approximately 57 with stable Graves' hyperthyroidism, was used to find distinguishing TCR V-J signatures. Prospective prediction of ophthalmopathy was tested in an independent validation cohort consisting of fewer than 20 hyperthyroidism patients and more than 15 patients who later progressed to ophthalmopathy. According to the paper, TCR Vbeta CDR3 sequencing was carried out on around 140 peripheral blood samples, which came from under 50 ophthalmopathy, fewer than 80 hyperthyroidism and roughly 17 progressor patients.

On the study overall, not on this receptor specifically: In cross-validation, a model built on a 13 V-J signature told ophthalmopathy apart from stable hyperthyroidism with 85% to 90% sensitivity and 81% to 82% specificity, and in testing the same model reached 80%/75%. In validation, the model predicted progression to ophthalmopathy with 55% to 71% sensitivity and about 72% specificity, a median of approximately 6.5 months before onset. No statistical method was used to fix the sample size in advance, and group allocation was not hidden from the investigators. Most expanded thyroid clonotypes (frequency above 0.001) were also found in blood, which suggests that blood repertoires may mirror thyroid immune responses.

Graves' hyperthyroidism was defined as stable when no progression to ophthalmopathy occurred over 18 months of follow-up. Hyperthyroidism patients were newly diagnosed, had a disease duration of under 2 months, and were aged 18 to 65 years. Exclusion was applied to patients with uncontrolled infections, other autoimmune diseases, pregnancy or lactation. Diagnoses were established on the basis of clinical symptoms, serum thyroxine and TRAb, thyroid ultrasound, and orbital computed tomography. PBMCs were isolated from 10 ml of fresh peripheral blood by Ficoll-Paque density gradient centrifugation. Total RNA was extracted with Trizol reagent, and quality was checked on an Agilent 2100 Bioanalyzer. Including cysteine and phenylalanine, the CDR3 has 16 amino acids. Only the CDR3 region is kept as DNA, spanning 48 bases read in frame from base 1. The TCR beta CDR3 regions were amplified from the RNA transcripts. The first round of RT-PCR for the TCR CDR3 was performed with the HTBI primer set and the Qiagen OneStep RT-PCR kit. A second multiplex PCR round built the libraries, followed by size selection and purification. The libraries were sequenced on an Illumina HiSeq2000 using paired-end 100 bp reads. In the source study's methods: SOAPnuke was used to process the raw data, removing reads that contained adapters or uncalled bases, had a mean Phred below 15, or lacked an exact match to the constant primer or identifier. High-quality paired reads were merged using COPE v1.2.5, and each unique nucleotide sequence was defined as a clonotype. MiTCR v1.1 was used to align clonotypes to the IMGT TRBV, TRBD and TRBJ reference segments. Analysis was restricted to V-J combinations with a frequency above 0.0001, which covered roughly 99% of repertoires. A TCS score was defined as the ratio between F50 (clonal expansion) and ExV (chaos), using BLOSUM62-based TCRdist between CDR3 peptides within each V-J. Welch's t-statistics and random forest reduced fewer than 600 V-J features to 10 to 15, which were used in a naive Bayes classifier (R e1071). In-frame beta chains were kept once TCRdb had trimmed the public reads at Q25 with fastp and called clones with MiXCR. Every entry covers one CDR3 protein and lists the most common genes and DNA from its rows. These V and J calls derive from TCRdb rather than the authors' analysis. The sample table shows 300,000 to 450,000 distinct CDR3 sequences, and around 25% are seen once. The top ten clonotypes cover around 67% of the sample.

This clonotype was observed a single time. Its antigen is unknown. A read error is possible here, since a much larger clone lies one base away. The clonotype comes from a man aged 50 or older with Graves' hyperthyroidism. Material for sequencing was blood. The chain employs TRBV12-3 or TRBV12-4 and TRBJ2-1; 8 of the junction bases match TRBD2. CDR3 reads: CASSSLADHTYDEQFF. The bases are TGTGCCAGCAGTTCACTAGCGGATCACACCTACGATGAGCAGTTCTTC.